This record looks at one T cell receptor beta chain sequence and its context. Its antigen is currently unknown. This specimen comes from a study of follicular helper T cells after annual influenza vaccination. Study information: Sampling occurred days 0, 7 and 28 after each influenza vaccination. Study-level points and caveats: Plasmablast frequency change correlated with clonality change in ICOS+CD38+ cTfh.

Between the trimmed V and J ends, which lost 2 bases and 7 bases, there was a span of 15 bases. From germline, CDR1 is SGHRS and CDR2 YFSETQ. CDR3 length: 15 residues. TCRdb's copy holds only in-frame clones and misses some; the assay was immunoSEQ multiplex PCR. The table lists about 7,300 clones, over 70% of them singletons. Time point meaning: 2015-2016 season, 7 days after influenza vaccination. Subjects lived in the community and lacked influenza vaccine within the prior 6 months. Sorted cTfh were non-naive CD4+CXCR5+PD-1+, either ICOS+CD38+ or ICOS-CD38-. The sequences come from CXCR5+ CD38- circulating T follicular helper cells from blood, collected 7 days after influenza vaccination. Documented subset: circulating Tfh, non-naive CD4+CXCR5+PD-1+ (ICOS+CD38+ or ICOS-CD38-). This receptor was obtained from an adult who received the influenza vaccine. The chain uses TRBV5-1 and TRBJ1-4; no clear D gene. The chain's CDR3 is CASSLDGLKGEKLFF. For the CDR3, the DNA is TGCGCCAGCAGCTTAGACGGGTTGAAGGGTGAAAAACTGTTTTTT.